This T cell receptor beta chain was documented in a study of beta chain features in type 1 diabetes. Whole-study results and caveats: Shortening of TCRB CDR3s, moderate but significant, appeared in all four CD4+ subsets of Type 1 diabetes patients. The VDJ junctions of type 1 diabetes patients carried fewer insertions and more deletions.

This clone was observed a few times. Its antigen is not identified. Germline V lookup: CDR1 KGHSH, CDR2 LQKENI. V dropped 2 bases and J dropped 4 bases, with 15 bases sitting between them. The CDR3 extends over 15 amino acids. As every portion of the isolated RNA was reverse transcribed, the sequencing read expressed TCRB transcripts. Data came from immunoSEQ multiplex PCR; TCRdb stores just in-frame clones and leaves some out. The sample contains hundreds of thousands of clones, around 30% of which appear only once. Sequenced material: naive CD4+ T cells from blood. The clonotype was recovered from a man younger than 35 in good health. This chain connects TRBV18 to TRBJ2-7; D gene ambiguous. The CDR3 protein is CASSPDLVPRYEQYF. CDR3 bases: TGTGCCAGCTCACCAGACCTAGTCCCGAGGTACGAGCAGTACTTC. The full variable domain, its missing parts supplied by reference TRBV18 and TRBJ2-7, is NAGVMQNPRHLVRRRGQEARLRCSPMKGHSHVYWYRQLPEEGLKFMVYLQKENIIDESGMPKERFSAEFPKEGPSILRIQQVVRGDSAAYFCASSPDLVPRYEQYFGPGTRLTVT.